Listed below are T cell receptor beta chains from one sample, sequenced in a study of tumor-infiltrating lymphocytes in oesophageal squamous cell carcinoma. TCRdb called the PCR reads again in MiXCR, with one record for every CDR3 protein. The repertoire consists of 15,000 to 20,000 distinct CDR3 sequences, with roughly two fifths occurring once and the leading ten covering around 20%. The specimen was normal esophageal tissue next to the tumor. The source of these receptors is a female donor with esophageal squamous cell carcinoma. Each CDR3 is given with its conserved first and last residue. The D gene is left open where the match is weak. Size values are once, few and many counts, or a class for expanded clones, and some rows have none.

d_gene,j_gene,abundance,v_gene,CDR3aa,CDR3nt
.,TRBJ2-7,.,TRBV7-4,CASSSQGRDEQYF,TGTGCCAGCAGCTCTCAGGGACGGGACGAGCAGTACTTC
TRBD1,TRBJ1-2,few,TRBV19,CASKQQDRVHGYTF,TGTGCCAGTAAACAACAGGACAGGGTACATGGCTACACCTTC
.,TRBJ1-2,many,TRBV12-3/TRBV12-4,CASSLTVYGYTF,TGTGCCAGCAGTTTGACAGTTTATGGCTACACCTTC
.,TRBJ2-5,medium-sized,TRBV25-1,CASSLLSGETQYF,TGTGCCAGCAGTTTACTCTCGGGCGAGACCCAGTACTTC
.,TRBJ2-7,.,TRBV6-1,CASSENGIQANEQYF,TGTGCCAGCAGTGAAAACGGGATACAAGCCAACGAGCAGTACTTC
TRBD2,TRBJ2-1,.,TRBV7-3,CASSLTGTSGRYSYNEQFF,TGTGCCAGCAGCTTAACCGGGACTAGCGGGAGGTACTCCTACAATGAGCAGTTCTTC
.,TRBJ2-5,.,TRBV7-3,CASSPLGGSAEGTQYF,TGTGCCAGCAGCCCTCTAGGGGGGAGTGCGGAGGGGACCCAGTACTTC
.,TRBJ2-7,.,TRBV7-2,CASSFRGSSYNEQYF,TGTGCCAGCAGCTTCCGCGGGTCCTCCTACAATGAGCAGTACTTC
.,TRBJ2-7,.,TRBV11-2,CASSMGSSTSYEQYF,TGTGCCAGCAGCATGGGATCTTCCACCTCCTACGAGCAGTACTTC
.,TRBJ2-1,few,TRBV7-2,CASSLEAETYNEQFF,TGTGCCAGCAGCTTAGAAGCAGAAACCTACAATGAGCAGTTCTTC
.,TRBJ1-2,.,TRBV7-6,CASSLALTEYGYTF,TGTGCTAGCAGCTTAGCTTTGACAGAATATGGCTACACCTTC
TRBD1,TRBJ1-5,.,TRBV28,CASRAPPLDPDRGRSNQPQHF,TGTGCCAGCAGAGCCCCTCCTCTGGATCCAGACAGGGGGCGAAGCAATCAGCCCCAGCATTTT
.,TRBJ2-3,.,TRBV7-3,CASAGARTEKPRSEQYF,TGTGCCAGCGCTGGAGCCCGGACAGAAAAACCTAGGAGCGAGCAGTATTTT
TRBD1,TRBJ2-7,medium-sized,TRBV6-1,CASTKTKGGPSSYEQYF,TGTGCCAGCACGAAAACCAAAGGGGGCCCTAGCTCCTACGAGCAGTACTTC
.,TRBJ2-1,.,TRBV11-2,CASSLDSFYNEQFF,TGTGCCAGCAGCTTAGACAGTTTTTACAATGAGCAGTTCTTC
TRBD1,TRBJ2-7,.,TRBV12-3/TRBV12-4,CASSHWDRTYEQYF,TGTGCCAGCAGTCACTGGGACAGGACCTACGAGCAGTACTTC
.,TRBJ1-1,.,TRBV20-1,CSAGRGNTEAFF,TGCAGTGCCGGACGGGGGAACACTGAAGCTTTCTTT
.,TRBJ2-5,.,TRBV6-9,CASSYTAQETQYF,TGTGCCAGCAGTTATACAGCGCAAGAGACCCAGTACTTC
TRBD1,TRBJ2-5,.,TRBV12-3/TRBV12-4,CASSWTGGEQYF,TGTGCCAGCAGTTGGACAGGGGGTGAGCAGTACTTC
TRBD1,TRBJ2-1,many,TRBV28,CATVGQGAAEQFF,TGTGCCACCGTGGGGCAGGGGGCAGCTGAGCAGTTCTTC
TRBD2,TRBJ2-3,medium-sized,TRBV6-1,CASSKIAGGPTDTQYF,TGTGCCAGCAGTAAAATAGCGGGGGGGCCCACAGATACGCAGTATTTT
TRBD2,TRBJ2-3,many,TRBV11-2,CASSLDGRGADTQYF,TGTGCCAGCAGCTTAGATGGGAGGGGCGCAGATACGCAGTATTTT
.,TRBJ1-1,.,TRBV7-6,CASSSVGDTEAFF,TGTGCCAGCAGCTCCGTTGGGGACACTGAAGCTTTCTTT
TRBD1,TRBJ1-1,medium-sized,TRBV7-9,CASSSTDRGTEAFF,TGTGCCAGCAGCTCCACTGACAGGGGGACTGAAGCTTTCTTT
TRBD2,TRBJ2-5,once,TRBV12-3/TRBV12-4,CASSLGSGMSETQYF,TGTGCCAGCAGTTTAGGCAGCGGGATGTCGGAGACCCAGTACTTC
.,TRBJ1-5,many,TRBV6-2/TRBV6-3,CASSYLGPNSNQPQHF,TGTGCCAGCAGTTACCTGGGACCGAATAGCAATCAGCCCCAGCATTTT
TRBD2,TRBJ2-7,medium-sized,TRBV28,CASSRTSGWFYEQYF,TGTGCCAGCAGTCGTACTAGCGGCTGGTTCTACGAGCAGTACTTC
TRBD2,TRBJ2-1,.,TRBV12-3/TRBV12-4,CASSFSAGVNEQFF,TGTGCCAGCAGTTTTTCAGCGGGAGTCAATGAGCAGTTCTTT
.,TRBJ2-6,.,TRBV7-6,CASSPARMNTEAFF,TGTGCCAGCAGCCCCGCCCGGATGAACACTGAAGCTTTCTTC
.,TRBJ2-1,medium-sized,TRBV7-8,CASSLADGVGQFF,TGTGCCAGCAGCTTAGCCGACGGGGTTGGCCAGTTCTTC
.,TRBJ2-4,.,TRBV7-6,CASSPSALALIPQSPFF,TGTGCCAGCAGCCCATCGGCGCTAGCCCTCATCCCTCAGTCCCCGTTCTTC
.,TRBJ1-1,few,TRBV4-3,CASSLEGRGGTEAFF,TGCGCCAGCAGCCTGGAGGGGAGGGGGGGCACTGAAGCTTTCTTT
.,TRBJ2-7,few,TRBV20-1,CSARDPAEQYF,TGCAGTGCTAGAGATCCGGCCGAGCAGTACTTC
.,TRBJ1-5,many,TRBV27,CASSLYAGMGNQPQHF,TGTGCCAGCAGTTTATACGCAGGGATGGGCAATCAGCCCCAGCATTTT
TRBD1,TRBJ2-7,.,TRBV5-1,CASSSGTGVGDEQYF,TGCGCCAGCAGCTCCGGGACAGGGGTTGGCGACGAGCAGTACTTC
TRBD1,TRBJ2-2,many,TRBV11-3,CASSSPYRGTGELFF,TGTGCCAGCAGCTCGCCCTACAGGGGAACCGGGGAGCTGTTTTTT
TRBD1,TRBJ1-2,many,TRBV18,CASSPTDRGYGYTF,TGTGCCAGCTCCCCCACGGACAGGGGCTATGGCTACACCTTC
.,TRBJ1-2,many,TRBV16,CASSQSRDGGYTF,TGTGCCAGCAGCCAATCGAGAGACGGCGGCTACACCTTC
.,TRBJ2-5,.,TRBV7-2,CASSPDWGRGTQYF,TGTGCCAGCAGCCCGGACTGGGGGCGAGGGACCCAGTACTTC
TRBD1,TRBJ2-3,.,TRBV12-3/TRBV12-4,CASSLAGTGYSGDTQYF,TGTGCCAGCAGTTTAGCTGGGACAGGGTATTCCGGGGATACGCAGTATTTT
TRBD2,TRBJ2-5,.,TRBV7-3,CASSPLGGRETQYF,TGTGCCAGCAGCCCCTTGGGAGGGCGAGAGACCCAGTACTTC
TRBD1,TRBJ2-3,.,TRBV30,CAWTPRDRASTDTQYF,TGTGCCTGGACCCCCCGGGACAGGGCTAGCACAGATACGCAGTATTTT
.,TRBJ2-5,.,TRBV6-6,CASSYNFRGETQYF,TGTGCCAGCAGTTACAACTTTCGGGGGGAGACCCAGTACTTC
TRBD2,TRBJ2-5,.,TRBV7-9,CASSRVAGGRSEQYF,TGTGCCAGCAGCCGTGTAGCGGGGGGGCGGAGTGAGCAGTACTTC
TRBD1,TRBJ2-3,.,TRBV7-2,CASSLGGQGSGGELADTQYF,TGTGCCAGCAGCTTAGGAGGACAGGGTTCGGGCGGGGAGTTGGCAGATACGCAGTATTTT
.,TRBJ2-1,many,TRBV5-1,CASTVESSYNEQFF,TGCGCCAGCACTGTGGAGAGCTCCTACAATGAGCAGTTCTTC
TRBD1,TRBJ2-7,.,TRBV12-3/TRBV12-4,CASSLYTDRDYEQYF,TGTGCCAGCAGTTTATATACGGACAGGGACTACGAGCAGTACTTC
.,TRBJ2-3,many,TRBV28,CASSFASSQDTQYF,TGTGCCAGCAGTTTCGCCAGCAGCCAAGATACGCAGTATTTT
.,TRBJ2-5,.,TRBV7-6,CASSLGNGAQETQYF,TGTGCTAGCAGCTTAGGTAACGGGGCACAAGAGACCCAGTACTTC
TRBD1,TRBJ2-7,.,TRBV6-1,CASSTPTGTGGYEQYF,TGTGCCAGCAGCACCCCAACCGGGACAGGGGGCTACGAGCAGTACTTC
.,TRBJ2-1,.,TRBV6-1,CASRRQAYNEQFF,TGTGCCAGCCGCAGACAGGCCTACAATGAGCAGTTCTTC
.,TRBJ2-7,.,TRBV7-4,CASSLPGPGEQYF,TGTGCCAGCAGCTTACCGGGGCCTGGTGAGCAGTACTTC
.,TRBJ2-1,.,TRBV6-6,CASSYSIPGNEGNEQFF,TGTGCCAGCAGTTACTCGATCCCCGGGAACGAGGGCAATGAGCAGTTCTTC
.,TRBJ2-7,.,TRBV6-4,CASSQQESYEQYF,TGTGCCAGCAGTCAACAGGAGTCCTACGAGCAGTACTTC
.,TRBJ1-1,.,TRBV6-4,CASSQSEGLSEAFF,TGTGCCAGCAGCCAATCAGAGGGTTTGTCTGAAGCTTTCTTT
.,TRBJ2-1,.,TRBV7-2,CASSPPTRNNEQFF,TGTGCCAGCAGCCCCCCGACTAGGAACAATGAGCAGTTCTTC